Below are 9 T cell receptor beta chains sequenced from a single sample in a study of cytomegalovirus exposure and HLA in healthy donors. In the PCR, 60 Vbeta and 13 Jbeta primers were used. Assay: immunoSEQ multiplex PCR; the TCRdb copy retains only in-frame clones and omits some. The data show about 180,000 clones, roughly 83% seen once. Sample: PBMCs. These receptors came from a boy between 2 and 10 years old in good health and CMV-seronegative.

The count of this clone is one. The genes are TRBV27 and TRBJ1-4; TRBD1 might be the D (5 bases). V lost 3 bases and J lost 8, with 7 bases in between. The CDR3 is 12 residues long. Germline assignment: CDR1 MNHEY and CDR2 SMNVEV (reference sequence). The CDR3 protein is CASSLGGEKLFF. The CDR3 coding sequence is TGTGCCAGCAGTTTGGGGGGGGAAAAACTGTTTTTT.

The V call is TRBV5-1, the J call TRBJ2-5, with D hard to call. The V gene's germline CDR1 is SGHRS and CDR2 YFSETQ. The CDR3 has 12 residues. V dropped 4 bases and J dropped 4 bases, with 8 bases sitting between them. Written as DNA, the CDR3 is TGCGCCAGCAGCCCTACCTTAGAGACCCAGTACTTC. This encodes CASSPTLETQYF.

The chain employs TRBV5-4 and TRBJ1-1; D remains ambiguous. Trimming took off 2 bases at V and 4 bases at J, with 9 bases between the two ends. CDR1 and CDR2 from the germline V gene are SGHNT and YYREEE (reference sequence). This CDR3 has 13 residues. The CDR3 is CASSFPGGTEAFF. The CDR3 DNA follows: TGTGCCAGCAGCTTTCCGGGTGGCACTGAAGCTTTCTTT.

The chain combines TRBV7-2 with TRBJ2-2, with unresolved D. Germline CDR1 reads SGHTA; CDR2 reads FQGNSA. There are 13 residues in the CDR3. The V gene lost 0 bases and the J gene lost 4 bases, with 3 bases spanning the gap. CDR3 sequence (DNA): TGTGCCAGCAGCTTAGCGGCCACCGGGGAGCTGTTTTTT. Its protein product is CASSLAATGELFF.

V usage is TRBV30 and J usage is TRBJ1-4; 9 bases map to TRBD1. CDR3 length equals 13 residues. CDR1 GTSNPN and CDR2 SVGIG come from the germline V gene (reference sequence). V dropped 2 bases and J dropped 8; count of bases not matched to a gene: 3. In DNA, the CDR3 is TGTGCCTGGAGTCGGACAGGGGAAGAAAAACTGTTTTTT. It yields the protein CAWSRTGEEKLFF. The variable domain in full, completed from reference TRBV30 and TRBJ1-4, reads SQTIHQWPATLVQPVGSPLSLECTVEGTSNPNLYWYRQAAGRGLQLLFYSVGIGQISSEVPQNLSASRPQDRQFILSSKKLLLSDSGFYLCAWSRTGEEKLFFGSGTQLSVL.

The genes are TRBV21-1 and TRBJ1-2; the table's TRBD1 call for D was not verified on the DNA. TRBV21-1 is termed a pseudogene. The CDR3 sequence is 13 residues long. The CDR3 protein is CASSPGTGGGYTF. DNA for the CDR3: TGTGCCAGCAGCCCCGGGACAGGGGGTGGCTACACCTTC.

V usage is TRBV7-2 and J usage is TRBJ1-2; the match to TRBD1 covers 7 bases. V shed 3 bases and J 4 bases; nucleotides not matched to a gene: 2. The CDR3 loop spans 13 amino acids. The germline gives CDR1 SGHTA, CDR2 FQGNSA. The CDR3 region has the DNA TGTGCCAGCAGCTTTGGGACAGCCTATGGCTACACCTTC. Protein: CASSFGTAYGYTF.

The gene calls are TRBV25-1 and TRBJ1-2; 9 bases line up with TRBD1. The CDR3 consists of 13 residues. The V and J ends lost 4 bases and 8 bases, in that order; junction bases with no gene match: 5. Germline V CDR1 and CDR2: MGHDK, SYGVNS. The CDR3 protein is CASSGRTGEGYTF. DNA for the CDR3: TGTGCCAGCAGTGGTAGGACAGGGGAGGGCTACACCTTC.

With regard to this clone: This same CDR3 is encoded by further DNA sequences in the sample. The J gene is TRBJ2-3, the V gene TRBV7-9; 12 nucleotides match TRBD2. CDR3 size: 16 residues. In germline, CDR1 is SEHNR, CDR2 FQNEAQ (reference sequence). The V gene end was trimmed by 5 bases and the J gene end by 0 bases; junction bases not matched to a gene: 3. CDR3 loop: CASSLGTSGSTDTQYF. The CDR3 region has the DNA TGTGCCAGCAGCCTTGGGACTAGCGGGAGCACAGATACGCAGTATTTT.